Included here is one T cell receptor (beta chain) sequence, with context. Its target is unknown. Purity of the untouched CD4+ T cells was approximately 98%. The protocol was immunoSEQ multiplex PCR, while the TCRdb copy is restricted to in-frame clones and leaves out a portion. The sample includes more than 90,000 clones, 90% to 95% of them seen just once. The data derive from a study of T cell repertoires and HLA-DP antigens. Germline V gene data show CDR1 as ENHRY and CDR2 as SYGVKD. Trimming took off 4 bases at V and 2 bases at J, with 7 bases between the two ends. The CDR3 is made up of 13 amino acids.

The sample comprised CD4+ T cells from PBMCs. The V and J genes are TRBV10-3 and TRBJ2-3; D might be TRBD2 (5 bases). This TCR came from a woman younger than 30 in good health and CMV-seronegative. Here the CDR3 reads CAISGGDTDTQYF. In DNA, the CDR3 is TGTGCCATCAGTGGGGGAGACACAGATACGCAGTATTTT.